These 18 T cell receptor beta chains were sequenced from one sample in a study of beta chain features in type 1 diabetes. Expressed TCRB transcripts were sequenced because the entire RNA isolate underwent reverse transcription. TCRdb keeps only in-frame clones here, not all; method: immunoSEQ multiplex PCR. The sample records approximately 160,000 clones, about 8.5% being singletons. The sample was central memory CD4+ T cells from blood. The receptors derive from a young man in good health.

This clone has just a few counts. The rearrangement joins TRBV28 to TRBJ1-2; D remains unclear. The CDR3 is made up of 10 amino acids. V lost 5 bases and J 4 bases, leaving 2 bases between the germline ends. The V gene's germline CDR1 is MDHEN and CDR2 SYDVKM. The CDR3 nucleotides read TGTGCCAGCAGTCGCTATGGCTACACCTTC. Translated: CASSRYGYTF.

V gene TRBV4-2 combines with J gene TRBJ2-7; 9 nucleotides line up with TRBD1. The germline V gene encodes CDR1 LGHNA and CDR2 YNFKEQ. The CDR3 is 15 residues long. Trimming took 1 base from V and 4 from J; bases not matched to a gene: 5. CDR3 in amino acids: CASSQGRGQGYEQYF. The DNA of the CDR3 is TGTGCCAGCAGCCAAGGACGAGGACAGGGGTACGAGCAGTACTTC.

This chain joins TRBV19 and TRBJ1-5; TRBD1 is a possible D gene (5 bases). Germline V gene lookup returns CDR1 LNHDA and CDR2 SQIVND (reference sequence). The CDR3 is made up of 14 amino acids. V was trimmed by 3 bases and J by 5 bases, leaving 11 bases between them. CDR3 residues: CASSMQGGDQPQHF. The DNA for the CDR3 is TGTGCCAGTAGTATGCAGGGAGGGGATCAGCCCCAGCATTTT.

This clone was seen a handful of times. This chain connects TRBV5-8 to TRBJ2-2; no clear D. The ends were cut back, 0 bases at V and 6 bases at J, with 12 bases in the middle. CDR1 is SGHTS, CDR2 YDEGEE, per germline. This CDR3 contains 15 residues. The CDR3 sequence: CASSLVLVTPGELFF. In DNA, the CDR3 is TGTGCCAGCAGCTTGGTATTGGTGACACCCGGGGAGCTGTTTTTT.

The chain employs TRBV30 and TRBJ1-2, with 8 bases matching TRBD1. Germline V gene sequence: CDR1 GTSNPN, CDR2 SVGIG (reference sequence). The CDR3 has 11 residues. The trim removed 6 bases at V and 7 bases at J, leaving 4 bases unmatched. In DNA, the CDR3 is TGTGCCTGTCAGGGGGCGATTGGCTACACCTTC. Translated, it gives CACQGAIGYTF.

This clone was seen a few times. The rearrangement links TRBV5-4 to TRBJ2-3, with 9 positions matching TRBD1. The germline gives CDR1 SGHNT, CDR2 YYREEE (reference sequence). This CDR3 is built from 15 residues. Trimming took 3 bases from V and 4 from J; bases not matched to a gene: 6. The DNA of the CDR3 is TGTGCCAGCAGCTGGGGGACAGGGTGGGCAGATACGCAGTATTTT. Residues: CASSWGTGWADTQYF.

The chain recombines TRBV2 with TRBJ1-1; D not resolved. V was shortened by 6 bases and J by 3 bases, with 11 bases between the two germline ends. The germline V gene has CDR1 SNHLY and CDR2 FYNNEI. The CDR3 loop spans 13 amino acids. The CDR3 protein is CASRSRLDTEAFF. The CDR3 region has the DNA TGTGCCAGCAGGTCCCGACTGGACACTGAAGCTTTCTTT.

The chain recombines TRBV5-4 with TRBJ1-4, with a weak D call TRBD1 (5 bases). The germline V gene has CDR1 SGHNT and CDR2 YYREEE (reference sequence). V lost 4 bases and J lost 4, with 8 bases in between. CDR3 length: 13 amino acids. CDR3 bases: TGTGCCAGCAGCGTGGACATTAATGAAAAACTGTTTTTT. It translates to CASSVDINEKLFF.

The chain recombines TRBV27 with TRBJ2-7; 8 bases line up with TRBD1. V lost 4 bases, J lost 3 bases, and 8 bases stayed unmatched. This CDR3 has 15 residues. The V gene's germline CDR1 is MNHEY and CDR2 SMNVEV (reference sequence). This chain's CDR3 is CASSSSDRAGYEQYF. The DNA of the CDR3 is TGTGCCAGCAGTTCGTCGGACAGGGCAGGCTACGAGCAGTACTTC.

This clone was detected once. The chain recombines TRBV5-1 with TRBJ2-3, with 7 bases identical to TRBD2. The V gene end was trimmed by 7 bases and the J gene end by 4 bases; junction bases not matched to a gene: 12. The CDR3 runs 15 residues. Germline loops: CDR1 SGHRS, CDR2 YFSETQ. The CDR3 sequence: CASREAGDGADTQYF. As DNA, the CDR3 is TGCGCCAGCCGGGAGGCGGGAGATGGGGCAGATACGCAGTATTTT.

This clone showed up many times. The genes are TRBV7-9 and TRBJ1-6, with TRBD1 as a possible D gene (5 bases). Per germline, CDR1 SEHNR and CDR2 FQNEAQ (reference sequence). This CDR3 is 12 amino acids long. V was pared by 5 bases and J by 14 bases, with 13 bases between. This chain's CDR3 is CASSPTTGSLHF. The CDR3 region has the DNA TGTGCCAGCAGCCCCACTACAGGATCCCTCCACTTT.

This clone was counted a few times. This chain uses TRBV18 with TRBJ1-1; 8 bases match TRBD1. V lost 6 bases and J lost 3; bases outside the gene matches: 3. Germline CDR1 KGHSH, CDR2 LQKENI. This CDR3 has 13 residues. CDR3 DNA sequence: TGTGCCAGCTCCTCGGACAGGGACACTGAAGCTTTCTTT. It specifies CASSSDRDTEAFF.

The V gene is TRBV6-1, the J gene TRBJ1-1; TRBD1 might be the D (6 bases). The V end was cut by 6 bases, the J end by 0 bases, with 14 bases between. This CDR3 is built from 15 residues. Germline CDR1 and CDR2: MNHNS and SASEGT. CDR3 coding DNA: TGTGCCAGCAGACAGGGTTGGGGAATGAACACTGAAGCTTTCTTT. Translation gives CASRQGWGMNTEAFF.

The table lists this clone with many counts. The chain combines TRBV5-1 with TRBJ2-5; 13 bases match TRBD2. From germline, CDR1 is SGHRS and CDR2 YFSETQ. The CDR3 is 16 residues long. V was clipped by 0 bases and J by 3 bases; unmatched bases: 2. The CDR3: CASSLDGLAGEETQYF. The CDR3 DNA reads as TGCGCCAGCAGCTTGGATGGACTAGCGGGGGAAGAGACCCAGTACTTC.

The gene calls are TRBV5-4 and TRBJ2-3; D gene ambiguous. Trimming stripped 0 bases from V and 2 bases from J, with 4 bases between. The CDR3 is 13 amino acids. The germline gives CDR1 SGHNT, CDR2 YYREEE (reference sequence). DNA of the CDR3: TGTGCCAGCAGCTTGGACATCACAGATACGCAGTATTTT. Translated: CASSLDITDTQYF.

In this sample, this clone turned up a few times. The V and J genes are TRBV5-1 and TRBJ2-5; 11 bases map to TRBD1. This CDR3 comprises 16 residues. Germline loops: CDR1 SGHRS, CDR2 YFSETQ. Trimming cost V 4 bases and J 5 bases; bases outside gene matches: 10. Written as DNA, the CDR3 is TGCGCCAGCAGCGCTGGACAGGGGGCGCCCTGGGAGACCCAGTACTTC. As protein: CASSAGQGAPWETQYF.

This clone was observed many times. Within the sample, other DNA sequences also encode this same CDR3. This chain joins TRBV6-1 and TRBJ2-4, with D possibly TRBD1 on 5 matching bases. CDR3 length equals 15 residues. The V and J ends lost 0 bases and 2 bases respectively, with 8 bases between them. CDR1 and CDR2 (germline): MNHNS, SASEGT. CDR3 sequence: CASSEAAGTKNIQYF. In nucleotides, the CDR3 is TGTGCCAGCAGTGAAGCAGCAGGGACCAAAAACATTCAGTACTTC.

The sample holds many counts of this clone. Other nucleotide sequences in the sample specify the same CDR3. The genes are TRBV29-1 and TRBJ2-1, with D perhaps TRBD2 (5 bases). The CDR3 runs to 11 residues. Germline V gene sequence: CDR1 SQVTM, CDR2 ANQGSEA. Trimming left V 2 bases short and J 7 bases short, with 6 bases between. CDR3 in DNA: TGCAGCGTTGAACGAGGGAATGAGCAGTTCTTC. Its protein is CSVERGNEQFF.